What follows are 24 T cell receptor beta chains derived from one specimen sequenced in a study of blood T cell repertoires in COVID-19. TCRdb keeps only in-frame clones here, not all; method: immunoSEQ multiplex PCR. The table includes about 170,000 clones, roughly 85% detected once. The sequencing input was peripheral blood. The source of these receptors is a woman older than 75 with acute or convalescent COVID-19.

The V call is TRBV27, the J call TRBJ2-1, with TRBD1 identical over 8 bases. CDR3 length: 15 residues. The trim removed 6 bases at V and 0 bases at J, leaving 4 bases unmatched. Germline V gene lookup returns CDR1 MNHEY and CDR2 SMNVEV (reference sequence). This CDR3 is CASSGQGSSYNEQFF. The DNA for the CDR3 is TGTGCCAGCAGCGGACAGGGTAGCTCCTACAATGAGCAGTTCTTC.

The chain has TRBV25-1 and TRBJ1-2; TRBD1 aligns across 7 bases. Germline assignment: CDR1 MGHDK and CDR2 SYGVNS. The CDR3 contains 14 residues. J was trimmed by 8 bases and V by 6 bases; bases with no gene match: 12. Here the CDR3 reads CASSYGQVIGGYTF. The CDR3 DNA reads TGTGCCAGCAGCTATGGACAGGTCATTGGCGGCTACACCTTC.

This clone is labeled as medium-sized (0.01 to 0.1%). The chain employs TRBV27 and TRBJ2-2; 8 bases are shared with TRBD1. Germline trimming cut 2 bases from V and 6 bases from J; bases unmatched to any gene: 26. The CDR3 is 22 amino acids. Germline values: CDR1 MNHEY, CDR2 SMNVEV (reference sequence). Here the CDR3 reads CASSLRLIPGQAALQGSGELFF. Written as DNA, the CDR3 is TGTGCCAGCAGTTTACGGTTAATCCCGGGACAGGCGGCTCTCCAGGGGTCCGGGGAGCTGTTTTTT.

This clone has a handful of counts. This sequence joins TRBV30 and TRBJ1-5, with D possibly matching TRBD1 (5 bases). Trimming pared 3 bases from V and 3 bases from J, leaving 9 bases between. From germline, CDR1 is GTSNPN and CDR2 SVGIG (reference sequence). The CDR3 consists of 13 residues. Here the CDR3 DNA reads TGTGCCTGGAGCCGGGACTACAATCAGCCCCAGCATTTT. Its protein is CAWSRDYNQPQHF.

The CDR3, as DNA: TGCGCCAGCAGCTTGGTTAGTATCGCCGGGGAGCTGTTTTTT. Translating it yields CASSLVSIAGELFF. The chain uses TRBV5-1 and TRBJ2-2; no definite D call. CDR3 size: 14 residues. V was cut by 0 bases and J by 6 bases, with 9 bases left in between. Germline-derived CDR1 and CDR2 are SGHRS and YFSETQ.

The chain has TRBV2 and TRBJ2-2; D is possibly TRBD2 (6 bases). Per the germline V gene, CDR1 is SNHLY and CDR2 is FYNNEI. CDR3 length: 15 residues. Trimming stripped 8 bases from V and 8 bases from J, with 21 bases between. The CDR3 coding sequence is TGTGCCAGCTCTGTACTAGCACCTACTAGGGGGGAGCTGTTTTTT. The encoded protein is CASSVLAPTRGELFF.

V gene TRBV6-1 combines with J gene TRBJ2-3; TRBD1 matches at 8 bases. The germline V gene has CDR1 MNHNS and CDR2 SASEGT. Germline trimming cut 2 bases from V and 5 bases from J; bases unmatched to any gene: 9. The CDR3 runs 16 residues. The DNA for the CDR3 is TGTGCCAGCAGTGAACCGACAGGGGCCGTTGGAGATACGCAGTATTTT. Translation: CASSEPTGAVGDTQYF.

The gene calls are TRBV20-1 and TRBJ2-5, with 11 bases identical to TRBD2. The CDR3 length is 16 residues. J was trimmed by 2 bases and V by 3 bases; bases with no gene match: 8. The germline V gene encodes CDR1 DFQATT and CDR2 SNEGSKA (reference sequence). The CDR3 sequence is CSASDPTSGIQETQYF. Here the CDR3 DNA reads TGCAGTGCTAGTGACCCGACTAGCGGGATTCAAGAGACCCAGTACTTC.

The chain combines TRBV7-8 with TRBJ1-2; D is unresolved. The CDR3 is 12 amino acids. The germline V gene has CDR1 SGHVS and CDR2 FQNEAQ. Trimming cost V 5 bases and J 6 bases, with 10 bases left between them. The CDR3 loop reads CASSPDGNGYTF. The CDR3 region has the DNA TGTGCCAGCAGCCCGGACGGGAATGGCTACACCTTC.

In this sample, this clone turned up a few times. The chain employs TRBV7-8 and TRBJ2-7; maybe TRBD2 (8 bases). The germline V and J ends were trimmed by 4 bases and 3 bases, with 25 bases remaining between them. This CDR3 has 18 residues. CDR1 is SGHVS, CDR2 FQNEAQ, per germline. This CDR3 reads CASSSPTGEIGTSYEQYF. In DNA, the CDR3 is TGTGCCAGCAGCTCTCCTACAGGGGAGATAGGGACTAGCTACGAGCAGTACTTC.

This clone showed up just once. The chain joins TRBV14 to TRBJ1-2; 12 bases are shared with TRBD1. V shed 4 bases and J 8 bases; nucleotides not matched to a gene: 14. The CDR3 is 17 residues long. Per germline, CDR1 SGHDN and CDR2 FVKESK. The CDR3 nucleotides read TGTGCCAGCAGCCGAACACAGGGACAGGGGGCGAGGAGGGGCTACACCTTC. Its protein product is CASSRTQGQGARRGYTF.

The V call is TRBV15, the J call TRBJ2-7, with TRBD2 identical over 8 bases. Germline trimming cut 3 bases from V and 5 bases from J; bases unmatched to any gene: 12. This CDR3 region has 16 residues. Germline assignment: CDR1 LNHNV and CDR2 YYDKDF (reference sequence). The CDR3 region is CATSSPRSGSRNEQYF. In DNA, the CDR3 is TGTGCCACCAGCAGTCCTAGAAGCGGGAGCCGGAACGAGCAGTACTTC. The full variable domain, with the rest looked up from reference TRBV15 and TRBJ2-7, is DAMVIQNPRYQVTQFGKPVTLSCSQTLNHNVMYWYQQKSSQAPKLLFHYYDKDFNNEADTPDNFQSRRPNTSFCFLDIRSPGLGDTAMYLCATSSPRSGSRNEQYFGPGTRLTVT.

The CDR3 DNA follows: TGTGCCAGCAGCTTTTTTGGACAGTTAAACACCATATATTTT. Residues: CASSFFGQLNTIYF. The chain recombines TRBV5-4 with TRBJ1-3, with D perhaps matching TRBD1 (6 bases). Looked up from germline, CDR1 is SGHNT and CDR2 is YYREEE (reference sequence). The CDR3 runs to 14 residues. Trimming took off 2 bases at V and 6 bases at J, with 12 bases between the two ends.

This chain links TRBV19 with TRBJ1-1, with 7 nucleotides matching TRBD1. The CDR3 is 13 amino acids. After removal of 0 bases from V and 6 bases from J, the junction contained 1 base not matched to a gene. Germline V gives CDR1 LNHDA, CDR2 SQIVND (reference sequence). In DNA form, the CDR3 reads TGTGCCAGTAGTATAGACAGGGGGGCTGAAGCTTTCTTT. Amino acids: CASSIDRGAEAFF.

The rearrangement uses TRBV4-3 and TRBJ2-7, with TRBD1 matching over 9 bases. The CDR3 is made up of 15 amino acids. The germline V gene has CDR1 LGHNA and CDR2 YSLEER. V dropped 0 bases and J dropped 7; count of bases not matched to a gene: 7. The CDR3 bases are TGCGCCAGCAGCCAAGATTCGGGACAGGGCCGTGAGCAGTACTTC. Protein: CASSQDSGQGREQYF.

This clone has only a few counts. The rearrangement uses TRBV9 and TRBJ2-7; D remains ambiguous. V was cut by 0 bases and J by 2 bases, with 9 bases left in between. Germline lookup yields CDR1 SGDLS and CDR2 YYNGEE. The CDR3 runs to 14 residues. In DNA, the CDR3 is TGTGCCAGCAGCGTAGGAGACTTAACCTACGAGCAGTACTTC. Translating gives CASSVGDLTYEQYF.

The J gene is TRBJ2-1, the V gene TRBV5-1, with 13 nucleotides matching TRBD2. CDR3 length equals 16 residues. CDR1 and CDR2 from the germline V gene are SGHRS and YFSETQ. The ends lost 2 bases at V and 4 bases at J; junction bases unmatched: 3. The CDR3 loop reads CASSLQLAGGYNEQFF. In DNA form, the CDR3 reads TGCGCCAGCAGCTTACAACTAGCGGGAGGGTACAATGAGCAGTTCTTC.

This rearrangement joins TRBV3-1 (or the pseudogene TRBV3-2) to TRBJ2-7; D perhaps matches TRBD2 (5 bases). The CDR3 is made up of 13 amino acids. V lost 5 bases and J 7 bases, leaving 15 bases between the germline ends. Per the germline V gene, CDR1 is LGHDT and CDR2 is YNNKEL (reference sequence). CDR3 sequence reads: CASSFLPRGEQYF. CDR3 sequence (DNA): TGTGCCAGCAGCTTTCTCCCCCGGGGAGAGCAGTACTTC.

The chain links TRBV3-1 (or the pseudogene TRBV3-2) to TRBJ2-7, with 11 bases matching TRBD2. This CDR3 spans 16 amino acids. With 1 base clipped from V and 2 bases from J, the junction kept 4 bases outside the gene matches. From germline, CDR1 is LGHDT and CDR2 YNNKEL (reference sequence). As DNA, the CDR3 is TGTGCCAGCAGCCAAGGACTAGCGGGAACGACCTACGAGCAGTACTTC. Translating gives CASSQGLAGTTYEQYF.

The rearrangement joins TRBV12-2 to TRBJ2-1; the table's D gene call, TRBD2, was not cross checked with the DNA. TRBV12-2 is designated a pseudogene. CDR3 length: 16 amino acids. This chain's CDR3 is CASRLDLAGVGNEQFF. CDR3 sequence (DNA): TGTGCAAGTCGCTTAGATCTAGCGGGAGTAGGTAATGAGCAGTTCTTC.

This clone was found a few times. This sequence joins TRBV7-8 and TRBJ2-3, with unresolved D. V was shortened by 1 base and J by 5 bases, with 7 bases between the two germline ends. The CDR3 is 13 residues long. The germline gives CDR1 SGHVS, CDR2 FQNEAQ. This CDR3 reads CASSLGSVDTQYF. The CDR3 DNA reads TGTGCCAGCAGCTTAGGGTCGGTAGATACGCAGTATTTT.

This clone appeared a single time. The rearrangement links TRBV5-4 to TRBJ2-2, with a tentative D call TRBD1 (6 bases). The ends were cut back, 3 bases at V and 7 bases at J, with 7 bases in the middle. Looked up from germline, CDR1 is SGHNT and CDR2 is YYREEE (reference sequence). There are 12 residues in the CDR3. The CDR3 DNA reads TGTGCCAGCAGCTCCAGGGGCGGGGAGCTGTTTTTT. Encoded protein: CASSSRGGELFF.

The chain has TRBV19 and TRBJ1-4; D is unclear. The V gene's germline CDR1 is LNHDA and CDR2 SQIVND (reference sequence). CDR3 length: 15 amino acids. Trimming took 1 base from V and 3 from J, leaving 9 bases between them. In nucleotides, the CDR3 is TGTGCCAGTAGTATAGGTAACCGGGCTAATGAAAAACTGTTTTTT. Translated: CASSIGNRANEKLFF.

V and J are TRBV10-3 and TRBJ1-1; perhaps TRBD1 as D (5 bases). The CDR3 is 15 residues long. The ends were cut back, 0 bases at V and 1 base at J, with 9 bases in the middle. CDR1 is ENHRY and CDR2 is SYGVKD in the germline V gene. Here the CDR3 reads CAISESGQPNTEAFF. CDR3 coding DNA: TGTGCCATCAGTGAGTCGGGGCAGCCGAACACTGAAGCTTTCTTT.